This T cell receptor (beta chain) derives from a study of vaccination and CD4 T cells after COVID-19. Study in general: Median time from second vaccine dose to sampling was about 70 days (14 to 241). Each control was exposed to a CEFX pool, an HIV-1 Nef pool, or no peptide at all.

Study-level results: Median reactive clonotypes, those recognizing SARS-CoV-2, rose from approximately 23 to 38, not significantly.

As for treatment: roughly 10-day PBMC culture with coronavirus spike peptide pools or control peptides (ViraFEST assay). CD4+ T-cell collection from the unexposed donor predated the COVID-19 pandemic (2011-2018). The study sequenced cultured CD4+ T cell DNA using the Oncomine TCR Beta short-read assay. In TCRdb, the PCR reads were re-called with MiXCR into one record per CDR3 protein. Of under 9,000 distinct CDR3 sequences in the sample, about 71% are singletons; the top ten hold more than 30%. On this clonotype itself: The antigen is unknown.

The sequenced sample was CD4+ T cells from blood, cultured in vitro. The TCR sequence derives from a human donor in good health.

CDR3 nucleotide sequence: TGTGCCAGCAGCTCGCCTAGTGGGGTGAACACTGAAGCTTTCTTT. Residues: CASSSPSGVNTEAFF. This chain connects TRBV5-4 to TRBJ1-1; no definite D call. CDR3 length: 15 residues. Germline-derived CDR1 and CDR2 are SGHNT and YYREEE (reference sequence). V lost 3 bases and J 0 bases, leaving 12 bases between the germline ends.